Sequencing of this TCR beta chain was carried out in a study of CXCR3-negative and CXCR3-positive naive CD8 T cells (dated by TCRdb to about 2019). The study in broad terms: In total, roughly 130 million TRB reads were obtained, corresponding to roughly 1.5 +/- 0.3 million reads per library. Data from about 12 donors, pooled across two independent experiments, went into the diversity and physicochemical repertoire analyses. Naive subsets from five or six donors and memory cells from 3 donors were included in the TRBV-TRBJ cluster analysis. What the study reported, not specific to this receptor: Repertoire diversity was comparably high in both naive subsets but much lower in memory CD8+ T cells. CXCR3 expression partially decreased after cryopreservation, so most assays used freshly isolated PBMCs. Because surface CD5, which has been linked to self-reactivity in mice, was comparable between naive subsets, TCR interaction strength was also inferred from TRB CDR3 physicochemical properties. TRBV-TRBJ usage was similar between naive CXCR3-negative and CXCR3-positive cells from the same donor, while memory cells showed distinct patterns.

Sequencing used a NextSeq 550. The Human TCR Profiling Kit (MiLaboratory) was used to prepare UMI-labeled 5' RACE TRB cDNA libraries. The full amount of extracted RNA was used for cDNA synthesis, and the full amount of resulting cDNA was used for PCR amplification. Libraries were prepared in parallel with an identical number of PCR cycles. Turning to the authors' computational methods: With a minimum of two reads required per UMI, MIGEC and MiXCR pulled out about 52,000 +/- 9,100 unique UMI-labeled TRB cDNA molecules from each library. On average, each library contained approximately 40,000 +/- 10,000 functional in-frame TRB CDR3 nucleotide clonotypes without stop codons. After downsampling to 5000 UMI-labeled TRB molecules per sample, diversity metrics such as normalized Shannon-Wiener and Chao1 were calculated in VDJtools. VDJtools computed clonotype-size-weighted physicochemical properties of the central five CDR3 residues: interaction energy, strength, volume and Kidera factor 4. TCRdb reprocessed the reads, and each CDR3 protein sequence is entered once, without DNA. V and J calls and clone size were set by TCRdb, not the authors. The sample's table lists a count of around 29,000 distinct CDR3 sequences. The ten most abundant clones make up roughly 10% of the sample.

As for this clonotype: The antigen it binds to is not known.

For every CD8+ T cell subset, 300,000 cells were flow-sorted straight into RLT lysis buffer, and each subset was sorted in triplicate. Using standard density gradient centrifugation, peripheral blood mononuclear cells were isolated from buffy coats. An RNeasy Mini Kit was used to extract total RNA from the sorted cells. The TCR was taken from a human donor in good health. Some clones in this sample may be carry-over from other donors' samples. The sequenced sample consisted of memory CD8+ T cells from blood. What this sample's cell subset or site label stands for: conventional CD8+ memory T cells (TMEM), sorted as controls.

The CDR3 reads as follows: CASRGDHHTGELFF. The V and J segments used are TRBV23-1 and TRBJ2-2; with no DNA, the TCRdb D assignment of TRBD1 cannot be verified. TRBV23-1 is filed as an ORF, its function uncertain. From cysteine to phenylalanine, the CDR3 is 14 amino acids long. No DNA has been recorded.